Below, 30 T cell receptor beta chains from the same sample are listed, as sequenced in a study of cytomegalovirus exposure and HLA in healthy donors. It was with 60 Vbeta and 13 Jbeta primers that the PCR ran. Clones were read by immunoSEQ multiplex PCR, and TCRdb kept only the in-frame ones, dropping some. The sample yields about 180,000 clones, 77% seen once. The sample consisted of PBMCs. These receptors were taken from a woman between 25 and 40 years old in good health and CMV-seropositive.

CDR3 residues: CASSLVIPTGGYTF. Here the CDR3 DNA reads TGTGCCAGCAGCTTGGTTATACCGACGGGTGGCTACACCTTC. The genes are TRBV5-4 and TRBJ1-2; D unresolved. The CDR3 contains 14 residues. Germline CDR1 is SGHNT and CDR2 is YYREEE (reference sequence). V was clipped by 0 bases and J by 7 bases, with 13 bases between them.

This chain uses TRBV5-4 with TRBJ2-7, with 14 positions matching TRBD2. This CDR3 contains 16 residues. Trimming removed 0 bases from V and 2 bases from J; junction bases left unmatched: 1. Germline-derived CDR1 and CDR2 are SGHNT and YYREEE (reference sequence). CDR3 amino acids: CASSLAGLAGAYEQYF. Here the CDR3 DNA reads TGTGCCAGCAGCTTGGCGGGACTAGCGGGAGCCTACGAGCAGTACTTC.

The chain uses TRBV27 and TRBJ2-3; TRBD1 is a possible D gene (6 bases). V was trimmed by 6 bases and J by 4 bases, leaving 11 bases between them. Germline lookup yields CDR1 MNHEY and CDR2 SMNVEV (reference sequence). The CDR3 contains 13 residues. CDR3 residues: CASRPWGPDTQYF. CDR3 DNA: TGTGCCAGCAGACCTTGGGGGCCAGATACGCAGTATTTT.

The CDR3 loop is CASSMTGGDGYTF. In DNA form, the CDR3 reads TGTGCCAGCAGTATGACAGGGGGCGATGGCTACACCTTC. V is TRBV27 and J is TRBJ1-2; 10 bases are a match to TRBD1. There are 13 residues in the CDR3. Unmatched junction bases numbered 3, after V lost 5 bases and J lost 6 bases. Germline V gene data show CDR1 as MNHEY and CDR2 as SMNVEV (reference sequence).

This chain joins TRBV19 and TRBJ1-1; the D gene is possibly TRBD1 (5 bases). Looked up from germline, CDR1 is LNHDA and CDR2 is SQIVND (reference sequence). The CDR3 runs 14 residues. V was clipped by 1 base and J by 5 bases, with 11 bases between them. The DNA for the CDR3 is TGTGCCAGTAGTATAGGGCAGGGCTCGACTGAAGCTTTCTTT. Protein: CASSIGQGSTEAFF.

This clone was seen only once. The chain couples TRBV9 to TRBJ1-3; 11 bases are shared with TRBD1. Germline V gene lookup returns CDR1 SGDLS and CDR2 YYNGEE. Trimming at V came to 2 bases and at J to 3 bases, leaving 7 bases not matched to a gene. This CDR3 is built from 17 residues. CDR3 amino acids: CASSVIGQGASGNTIYF. DNA of the CDR3: TGTGCCAGCAGCGTCATAGGACAGGGGGCGAGTGGAAACACCATATATTTT.

The chain is built from TRBV11-2 and TRBJ2-1, with 13 bases that match TRBD2. V was clipped by 2 bases and J by 5 bases; unmatched bases: 6. This CDR3 has 17 residues. Germline CDR1 and CDR2: SGHAT and FQNNGV. CDR3 in amino acids: CASSLILAGGPNNEQFF. In DNA form, the CDR3 reads TGTGCCAGCAGCTTAATACTAGCGGGAGGGCCCAACAATGAGCAGTTCTTC.

The chain couples TRBV11-3 to TRBJ2-7; 7 nucleotides line up with TRBD1. The CDR3 sequence is 19 residues long. CDR1 SGHNT and CDR2 YENEEA come from the germline V gene. V was pared by 2 bases and J by 0 bases, with 16 bases of the junction left unmatched. The CDR3 sequence: CASSLTVYRTGLNSYEQYF. The CDR3 DNA reads TGTGCCAGCAGCTTAACGGTGTACCGGACAGGATTAAACTCCTACGAGCAGTACTTC. The whole variable domain, remainder taken from reference TRBV11-3 and TRBJ2-7, is EAGVVQSPRYKIIEKKQPVAFWCNPISGHNTLYWYLQNLGQGPELLIRYENEEAVDDSQLPKDRFSAERLKGVDSTLKIQPAELGDSAVYLCASSLTVYRTGLNSYEQYFGPGTRLTVT.

The CDR3 loop reads CASSLGTGGSHEQYF. The CDR3 DNA is TGTGCCAGCAGTTTAGGGACAGGGGGCTCTCACGAGCAGTACTTC. The chain employs TRBV28 and TRBJ2-7; TRBD1 agrees at 12 bases. V lost 2 bases, J lost 5 bases, and 4 bases stayed unmatched. Germline lookup yields CDR1 MDHEN and CDR2 SYDVKM. CDR3 length: 15 amino acids.

This clone was observed a single time. The J gene is TRBJ2-1, the V gene TRBV11-2; TRBD2 matches at 13 bases. The CDR3 totals 16 residues. After removal of 4 bases from V and 8 bases from J, the junction contained 8 bases not matched to a gene. In germline, CDR1 is SGHAT, CDR2 FQNNGV. The CDR3 reads CASSSAGTSGIYEQFF. CDR3 DNA: TGTGCCAGCAGCTCGGCCGGGACTAGCGGGATCTATGAGCAGTTCTTC.

The chain is built from TRBV9 and TRBJ1-3; possibly TRBD1 for D (5 bases). The CDR3 contains 15 residues. Trimming left V 0 bases short and J 3 bases short, with 10 bases between. Per the germline V gene, CDR1 is SGDLS and CDR2 is YYNGEE. CDR3 sequence: CASSVGLGVGNTIYF. CDR3 sequence (DNA): TGTGCCAGCAGCGTAGGTTTAGGGGTTGGAAACACCATATATTTT.

The CDR3 DNA sequence: TGTGCCTGGAGTGTGGGGAGGGGCGCTGGCTACGAGCAGTACTTC. Translating gives CAWSVGRGAGYEQYF. The V gene is TRBV30, the J gene TRBJ2-7; 7 nucleotides match TRBD2. CDR3 length: 15 residues. CDR1 is GTSNPN, CDR2 SVGIG, per germline (reference sequence). V trimming: 0 bases; J trimming: 3 bases; junction bases outside the gene matches: 8.

The chain links TRBV4-1 to TRBJ1-4; D is uncertain. This CDR3 comprises 13 residues. V lost 0 bases to trimming and J lost 10 bases, with 9 bases between them. CDR1 and CDR2 from the germline V gene are MGHRA and YSYEKL. The CDR3 spells CASSQDSELKLFF. CDR3 nucleotide sequence: TGCGCCAGCAGCCAAGATTCTGAGTTAAAACTGTTTTTT.

The gene calls are TRBV7-9 and TRBJ1-1, with D possibly TRBD1 on 5 matching bases. The CDR3 is made up of 14 amino acids. The germline CDR1 and CDR2 sequences are SEHNR and FQNEAQ (reference sequence). Trimming stripped 1 base from V and 6 bases from J, with 12 bases between. This CDR3 is CASSLDSGRAEAFF. In DNA form, the CDR3 reads TGTGCCAGCAGCTTAGACTCAGGGAGGGCTGAAGCTTTCTTT.

Comments on this clone: The junction shows a germline mismatch at one end, possibly a read error. The V gene is TRBV5-8, the J gene TRBJ1-4; 10 nucleotides line up with TRBD1. CDR1 is SGHTS and CDR2 is YDEGEE in the germline V gene. This CDR3 has 16 amino acids. The DNA of the CDR3 is TGTGCCAGCAGGTTGGGACAGGGGACAACTAATGAAAAACTGTTTTTT. It codes for CASRLGQGTTNEKLFF.

The chain employs TRBV30 and TRBJ2-7, with D possibly matching TRBD1 (6 bases). The CDR3 covers 15 residues. Germline values: CDR1 GTSNPN, CDR2 SVGIG (reference sequence). Trimming stripped 0 bases from V and 2 bases from J, with 14 bases between. In DNA form, the CDR3 reads TGTGCCTGGAGTGTAGTGCAGGGGTCGACCTACGAGCAGTACTTC. This gives the protein CAWSVVQGSTYEQYF.

The V gene is TRBV12-5, the J gene TRBJ2-1; 10 bases agree with TRBD2. Per the germline V gene, CDR1 is LGHNT and CDR2 is FRNRAP. This CDR3 comprises 22 residues. The V segment lost 5 bases and the J segment 0 bases; nucleotides outside the gene matches: 22. The CDR3 DNA is TGTGCTAGTGGTCCTGCGAGGCGGGGATTACTAGCGGGGAACCTCTCCTACAATGAGCAGTTCTTC. Its protein product is CASGPARRGLLAGNLSYNEQFF.

The rearrangement links TRBV7-9 to TRBJ1-2; the D is unclear. Germline V CDR1 and CDR2: SEHNR, FQNEAQ (reference sequence). The CDR3 covers 15 residues. V was cut by 5 bases and J by 4 bases, with 17 bases left in between. CDR3 sequence: CASSLDNSASYGYTF. The CDR3 DNA sequence: TGTGCCAGCAGCCTCGATAACTCTGCTAGCTATGGCTACACCTTC. Variable domain in full (rest from reference TRBV7-9 and TRBJ1-2): DTGVSQNPRHKITKRGQNVTFRCDPISEHNRLYWYRQTLGQGPEFLTYFQNEAQLEKSRLLSDRFSAERPKGSFSTLEIQRTEQGDSAMYLCASSLDNSASYGYTFGSGTRLTVV.

This sequence joins TRBV10-2 and TRBJ2-3; TRBD2 matches at 11 bases. The V and J ends lost 3 bases and 3 bases, in that order; junction bases with no gene match: 2. This CDR3 is 15 amino acids long. Per the germline V gene, CDR1 is WSHSY and CDR2 is SAAADI. CDR3 residues: CASSDGTSGTDTQYF. Written as DNA, the CDR3 is TGCGCCAGCAGTGATGGGACTAGCGGTACAGATACGCAGTATTTT.

J is TRBJ1-5 and V is TRBV5-5, with unresolved D. V was clipped by 5 bases and J by 7 bases, with 22 bases between them. The CDR3 totals 16 residues. The germline gives CDR1 SGHKS, CDR2 YYEKEE (reference sequence). Written as DNA, the CDR3 is TGTGCCAGCAGTGATACATTATGGGGAGGACGGCAGCCCCAGCATTTT. This encodes CASSDTLWGGRQPQHF.

The table lists this clone with a count of one. The J gene is TRBJ1-2, the V gene TRBV4-1; a possible D gene is TRBD1 (6 bases). Germline V lookup: CDR1 MGHRA, CDR2 YSYEKL. The CDR3 is made up of 13 amino acids. V dropped 4 bases and J dropped 4 bases, with 10 bases sitting between them. The chain's CDR3 is CASSPQGSYGYTF. In DNA form, the CDR3 reads TGCGCCAGCAGCCCCCAGGGGTCCTATGGCTACACCTTC.

This clone was picked up one time. This chain uses TRBV7-3 with TRBJ2-5; 8 bases are a match to TRBD2. V shed 0 bases and J 2 bases; nucleotides not matched to a gene: 2. CDR1 is SGHTA, CDR2 FQGTGA, per germline. The CDR3 extends over 15 amino acids. This CDR3 is CASSLTSGIQETQYF. DNA of the CDR3: TGTGCCAGCAGCTTAACTAGCGGGATACAAGAGACCCAGTACTTC.

The chain employs TRBV15 and TRBJ1-2; D is uncertain. Germline V gives CDR1 LNHNV, CDR2 YYDKDF (reference sequence). The CDR3 is made up of 13 amino acids. V was pared by 1 base and J by 8 bases, with 11 bases between. CDR3 coding DNA: TGTGCCACCAGCAGAGCTGAGGGTAGAGGCTACACCTTC. Translated: CATSRAEGRGYTF.

This clone showed up just once. The J gene is TRBJ2-2, the V gene TRBV28; TRBD2 matches 9 bases. The junction had 11 bases not matched to a gene; V was cut back by 5 bases and J by 4 bases. The germline CDR1 and CDR2 sequences are MDHEN and SYDVKM. The CDR3 spans 17 residues. DNA for the CDR3: TGTGCCAGCAGTCCTCCAAGGGCTAGCGGGGCCACCGGGGAGCTGTTTTTT. Its translation: CASSPPRASGATGELFF.

The rearrangement uses TRBV6-1 and TRBJ2-5; 8 bases are shared with TRBD1. CDR1 is MNHNS, CDR2 SASEGT, per germline. J was trimmed by 11 bases and V by 2 bases; bases with no gene match: 10. The CDR3 covers 14 residues. CDR3 nucleotide sequence: TGTGCCAGCAGTGAAATTGGCAGGGGGCAAGAGCAGTACTTC. Protein sequence: CASSEIGRGQEQYF.

This chain joins TRBV6-1 and TRBJ2-5, with a possible D match to TRBD2 (6 bases). Germline V gene lookup returns CDR1 MNHNS and CDR2 SASEGT. The V and J ends lost 1 base and 4 bases respectively, with 13 bases between them. The CDR3 loop spans 15 amino acids. CDR3 nucleotides: TGTGCCAGCAGTGAAGTAGGAGGGGAAGGAGAGACCCAGTACTTC. It translates to CASSEVGGEGETQYF.

The genes are TRBV11-2 and TRBJ2-7; possible D gene TRBD2, 6 bases. CDR3 length: 15 amino acids. The V and J ends lost 1 base and 5 bases respectively, with 15 bases between them. The germline V gene encodes CDR1 SGHAT and CDR2 FQNNGV. The CDR3 nucleotides read TGTGCCAGCAGCTTAGTCGGGAGAAGGACCGACGAGCAGTACTTC. The encoded protein is CASSLVGRRTDEQYF.

This sequence joins TRBV28 and TRBJ2-1; 8 bases align to TRBD2. Germline assignment: CDR1 MDHEN and CDR2 SYDVKM. V was pared by 5 bases and J by 0 bases, with 6 bases of the junction left unmatched. The CDR3 totals 16 residues. The CDR3 reads CASSTLAASSYNEQFF. CDR3 nucleotide sequence: TGTGCCAGCAGTACACTAGCGGCAAGCTCCTACAATGAGCAGTTCTTC.

The chain uses TRBV30 and TRBJ1-4; D is undetermined. This CDR3 spans 11 amino acids. Looked up from germline, CDR1 is GTSNPN and CDR2 is SVGIG (reference sequence). Trimming cost V 1 base and J 5 bases, with 2 bases left between them. Here the CDR3 DNA reads TGTGCCTGGAGTGCGAATGAAAAACTGTTTTTT. Amino acids: CAWSANEKLFF.

The chain combines TRBV9 with TRBJ2-1; D remains ambiguous. Germline-derived CDR1 and CDR2 are SGDLS and YYNGEE. The CDR3 consists of 15 residues. Trimming took 6 bases from V and 4 from J, leaving 17 bases between them. The CDR3 protein is CASTHLAGNYNEQFF. The CDR3 region has the DNA TGTGCCAGCACCCATCTGGCAGGAAATTACAATGAGCAGTTCTTC.